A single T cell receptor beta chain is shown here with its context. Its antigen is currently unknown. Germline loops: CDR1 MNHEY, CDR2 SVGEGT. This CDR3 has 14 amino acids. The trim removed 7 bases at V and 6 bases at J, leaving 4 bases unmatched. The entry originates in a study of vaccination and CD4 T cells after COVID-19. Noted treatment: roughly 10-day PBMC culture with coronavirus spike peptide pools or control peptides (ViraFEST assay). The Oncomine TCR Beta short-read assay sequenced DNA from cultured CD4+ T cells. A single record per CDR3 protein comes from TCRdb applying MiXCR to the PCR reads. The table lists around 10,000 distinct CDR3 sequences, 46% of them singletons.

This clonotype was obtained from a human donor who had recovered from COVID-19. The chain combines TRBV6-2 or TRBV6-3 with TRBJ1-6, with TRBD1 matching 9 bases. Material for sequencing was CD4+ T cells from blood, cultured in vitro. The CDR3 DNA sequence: TGTGCCAGCACCGGACAGGGGTCTAATTCACCCCTCCACTTT. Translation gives CASTGQGSNSPLHF.